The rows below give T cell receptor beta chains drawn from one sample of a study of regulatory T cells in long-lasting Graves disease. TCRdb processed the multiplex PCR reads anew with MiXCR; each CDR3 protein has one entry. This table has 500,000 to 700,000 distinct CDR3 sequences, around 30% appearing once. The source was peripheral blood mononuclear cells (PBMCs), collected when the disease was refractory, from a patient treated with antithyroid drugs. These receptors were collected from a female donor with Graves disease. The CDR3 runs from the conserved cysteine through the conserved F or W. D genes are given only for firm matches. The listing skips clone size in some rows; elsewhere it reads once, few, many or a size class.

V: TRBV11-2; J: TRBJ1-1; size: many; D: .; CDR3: CASSQGLGLAFF; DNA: TGTGCCAGCAGCCAGGGATTGGGTTTGGCTTTCTTT
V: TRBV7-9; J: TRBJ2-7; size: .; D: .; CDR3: CASSTSEIPYEQYF; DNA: TGTGCCAGCAGCACCAGTGAGATTCCCTACGAGCAGTACTTC
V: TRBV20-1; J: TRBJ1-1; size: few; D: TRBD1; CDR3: CSARAGGWVNTEAFF; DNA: TGCAGTGCTAGGGCAGGGGGCTGGGTGAACACTGAAGCTTTCTTT
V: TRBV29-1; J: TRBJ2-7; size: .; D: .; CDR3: CSVDTDGTYEQYF; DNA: TGCAGCGTTGACACGGACGGAACCTACGAGCAGTACTTC
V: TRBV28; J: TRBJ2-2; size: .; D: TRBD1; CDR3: CASRPPYRGLNTGELFF; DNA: TGTGCCAGCAGGCCTCCCTACAGGGGATTGAACACCGGGGAGCTGTTTTTT
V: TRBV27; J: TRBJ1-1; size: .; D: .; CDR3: CASSKGSEAFF; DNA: TGTGCCAGCAGTAAGGGTTCTGAAGCTTTCTTT
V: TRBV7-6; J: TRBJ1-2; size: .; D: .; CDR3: CASSLSGGGRAPGYTF; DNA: TGTGCCAGCAGCTTAAGCGGGGGGGGCAGGGCCCCCGGCTACACCTTC
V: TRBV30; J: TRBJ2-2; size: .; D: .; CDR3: CAWSPWGSTGELFF; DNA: TGTGCCTGGAGCCCGTGGGGATCCACCGGGGAGCTGTTTTTT
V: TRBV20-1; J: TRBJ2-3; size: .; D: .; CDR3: CSATTNTDTQYF; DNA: TGCAGTGCCACAACAAATACAGATACGCAGTATTTT
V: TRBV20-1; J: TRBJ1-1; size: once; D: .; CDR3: CSALTAEAFF; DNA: TGCAGTGCCTTGACAGCTGAAGCTTTCTTT
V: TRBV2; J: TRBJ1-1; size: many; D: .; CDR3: CASSARGDTEAFF; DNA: TGTGCCAGCAGTGCGAGAGGGGACACTGAAGCTTTCTTT
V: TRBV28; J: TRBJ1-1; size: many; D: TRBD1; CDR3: CASRTGSNTEAFF; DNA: TGTGCCAGCCGGACAGGCTCGAACACTGAAGCTTTCTTT
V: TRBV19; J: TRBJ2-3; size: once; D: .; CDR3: CASSISDTQYF; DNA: TGTGCCAGTAGTATTTCGGATACGCAGTATTTT
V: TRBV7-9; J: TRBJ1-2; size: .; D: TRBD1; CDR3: CASSPPGQGHGYTF; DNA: TGTGCCAGCAGCCCACCGGGACAGGGGCATGGCTACACCTTC
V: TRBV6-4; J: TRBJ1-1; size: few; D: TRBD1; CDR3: CASSETGGEAFF; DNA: TGTGCCAGCAGTGAAACAGGGGGGGAAGCTTTCTTT
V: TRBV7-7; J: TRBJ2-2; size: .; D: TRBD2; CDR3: CASSLELAGTGELFF; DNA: TGTGCCAGCAGCTTAGAACTAGCGGGTACCGGGGAGCTGTTTTTT
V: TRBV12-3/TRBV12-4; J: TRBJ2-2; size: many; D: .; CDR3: CASSYQFGELFF; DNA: TGTGCCAGCAGTTACCAATTCGGGGAGCTGTTTTTT
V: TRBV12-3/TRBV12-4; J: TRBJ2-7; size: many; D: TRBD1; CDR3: CASSIRDRGSYYEQYF; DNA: TGTGCCAGCAGTATCCGGGACAGGGGCTCCTACTACGAGCAGTACTTC
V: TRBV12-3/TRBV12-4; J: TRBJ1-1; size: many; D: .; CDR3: CASSLRPYTEAFF; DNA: TGTGCCAGCAGTCTCAGACCCTACACTGAAGCTTTCTTT
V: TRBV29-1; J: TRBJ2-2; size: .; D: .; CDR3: CSVVGSNTGELFF; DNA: TGCAGCGTTGTCGGGTCTAACACCGGGGAGCTGTTTTTT
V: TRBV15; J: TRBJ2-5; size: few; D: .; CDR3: CATGEGAQETQYF; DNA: TGTGCCACCGGGGAGGGGGCCCAAGAGACCCAGTACTTC
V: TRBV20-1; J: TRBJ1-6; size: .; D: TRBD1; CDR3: CSARTGGYSPLHF; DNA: TGCAGTGCTAGAACAGGGGGATATTCACCCCTCCACTTT
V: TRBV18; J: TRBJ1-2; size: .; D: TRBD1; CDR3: CASSPPGTGKDKGYTF; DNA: TGTGCCAGCTCACCACCCGGGACAGGGAAGGATAAGGGCTACACCTTC
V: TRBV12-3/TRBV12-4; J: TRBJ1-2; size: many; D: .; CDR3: CASSFGRGRANYGYTF; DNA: TGTGCCAGCAGTTTTGGGCGGGGGAGGGCGAACTATGGCTACACCTTC
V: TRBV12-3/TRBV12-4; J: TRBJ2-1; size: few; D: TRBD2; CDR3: CASSLERERLFF; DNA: TGTGCCAGCAGTTTAGAGCGGGAACGTCTGTTCTTC
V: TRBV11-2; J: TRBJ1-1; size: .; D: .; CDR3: CASRPTQTVNTEAFF; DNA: TGTGCCAGCCGCCCCACACAGACCGTGAACACTGAAGCTTTCTTT
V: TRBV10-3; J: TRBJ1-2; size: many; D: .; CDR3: CAISESARDGYTF; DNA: TGTGCCATCAGTGAGTCGGCGCGGGATGGCTACACCTTC
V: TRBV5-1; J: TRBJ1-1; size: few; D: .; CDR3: CASSLGAGSSTEAFF; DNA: TGCGCCAGCAGCCTAGGAGCGGGGTCAAGCACTGAAGCTTTCTTT
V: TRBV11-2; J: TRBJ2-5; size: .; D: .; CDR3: CASSRVGKETQYF; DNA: TGTGCCAGCAGCCGCGTGGGTAAGGAGACCCAGTACTTC
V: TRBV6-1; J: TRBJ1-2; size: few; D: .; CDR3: CASSDVHRASYGYTF; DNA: TGTGCCAGCAGTGATGTTCACAGGGCTAGTTATGGCTACACCTTC
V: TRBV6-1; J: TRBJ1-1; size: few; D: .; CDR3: CASSTLRRNTEAFF; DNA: TGTGCCAGCAGCACCCTTCGGAGGAACACTGAAGCTTTCTTT
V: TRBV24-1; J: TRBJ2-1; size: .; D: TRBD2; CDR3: CATSGVAGSNGEQFF; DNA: TGTGCCACCAGTGGGGTAGCGGGATCTAACGGTGAGCAGTTCTTC
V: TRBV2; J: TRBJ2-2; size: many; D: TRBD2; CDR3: CASSRTSANTGELFF; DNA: TGTGCCAGCAGCCGGACTAGCGCGAACACCGGGGAGCTGTTTTTT
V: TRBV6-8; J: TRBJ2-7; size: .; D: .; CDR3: CASRFLAASSYEQYF; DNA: TGTGCCAGCAGGTTCTTAGCAGCTAGCTCCTACGAGCAGTACTTC
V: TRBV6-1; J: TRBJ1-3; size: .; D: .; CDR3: CASTEAISAYSGNTIYF; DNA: TGTGCCAGCACCGAGGCGATCAGCGCCTACTCTGGAAACACCATATATTTT
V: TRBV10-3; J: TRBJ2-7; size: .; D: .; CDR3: CAISAGDEQYF; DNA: TGTGCCATCAGTGCGGGGGACGAGCAGTACTTC
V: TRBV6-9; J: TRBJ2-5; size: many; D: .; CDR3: CASSYTPGEIQETQYF; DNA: TGTGCCAGCAGTTACACACCGGGTGAGATCCAAGAGACCCAGTACTTC
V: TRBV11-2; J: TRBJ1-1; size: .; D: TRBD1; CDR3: CASRTTGEKVFTEAFF; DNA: TGTGCCAGCAGGACGACAGGGGAGAAGGTTTTCACTGAAGCTTTCTTT
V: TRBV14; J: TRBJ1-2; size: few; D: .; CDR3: CASSQSRLNYGYTF; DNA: TGTGCCAGCAGCCAAAGTCGGCTAAACTATGGCTACACCTTC
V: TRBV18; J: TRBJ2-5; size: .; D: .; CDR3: CASSPGHLQETQYF; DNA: TGTGCCAGCTCACCGGGACACCTTCAAGAGACCCAGTACTTC
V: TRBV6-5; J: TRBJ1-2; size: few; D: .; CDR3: CASSYLSRGYGYTF; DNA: TGTGCCAGCAGTTATCTAAGTCGGGGCTATGGCTACACCTTC
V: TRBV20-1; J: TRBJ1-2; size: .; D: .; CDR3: CSARLREVWEGVPNYGYTF; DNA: TGCAGTGCTAGACTCCGAGAGGTGTGGGAGGGAGTGCCTAACTATGGCTACACCTTC
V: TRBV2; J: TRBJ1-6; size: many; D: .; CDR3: CASSEQGSSYNSPLHF; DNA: TGTGCCAGCAGTGAACAGGGGAGCTCCTATAATTCACCCCTCCACTTT
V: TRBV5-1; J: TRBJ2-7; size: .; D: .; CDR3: CASSLEGQDEQYF; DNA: TGCGCCAGCAGCTTGGAAGGGCAGGACGAGCAGTACTTC
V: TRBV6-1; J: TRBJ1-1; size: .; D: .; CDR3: CASSRTVQNAEAFF; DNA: TGTGCCAGCAGCAGGACCGTTCAGAACGCTGAAGCTTTCTTT
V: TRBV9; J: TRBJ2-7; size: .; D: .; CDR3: CASSVMASWDYEQYF; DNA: TGTGCCAGCAGCGTAATGGCTAGCTGGGACTACGAGCAGTACTTC
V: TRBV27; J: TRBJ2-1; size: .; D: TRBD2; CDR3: CASSLSSGFYNEQFF; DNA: TGTGCCAGCAGTTTATCTAGCGGGTTTTACAATGAGCAGTTCTTC
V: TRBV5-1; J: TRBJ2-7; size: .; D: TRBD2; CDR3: CASSLEPHLAGGLDYEQYF; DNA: TGCGCCAGCAGCTTGGAGCCCCACTTAGCGGGAGGGCTCGACTACGAGCAGTACTTC
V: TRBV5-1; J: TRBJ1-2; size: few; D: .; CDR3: CASSLEGPGGYTF; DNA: TGCGCCAGCAGCTTGGAGGGCCCGGGGGGCTACACCTTC
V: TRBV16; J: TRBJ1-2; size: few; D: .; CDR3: CASSQGGRNYGYTF; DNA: TGTGCCAGCAGCCAGGGTGGACGGAACTATGGCTACACCTTC
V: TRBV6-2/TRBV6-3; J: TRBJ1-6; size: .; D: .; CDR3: CASSYSSGVQNSPLHF; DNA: TGTGCCAGCAGTTACTCGAGCGGGGTTCAAAATTCACCCCTCCACTTT
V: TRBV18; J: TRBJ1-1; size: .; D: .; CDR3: CASSPETGQNTEAFF; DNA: TGTGCCAGCTCACCAGAGACAGGCCAGAACACTGAAGCTTTCTTT
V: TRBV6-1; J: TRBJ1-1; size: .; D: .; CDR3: CASSDPDRNLLTEAFF; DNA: TGTGCCAGCAGTGACCCTGACAGGAACCTCCTCACTGAAGCTTTCTTT
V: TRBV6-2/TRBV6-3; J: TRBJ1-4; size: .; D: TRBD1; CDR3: CASRDGQGLYNEKLFF; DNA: TGTGCCAGCAGAGACGGACAGGGCTTATACAATGAAAAACTGTTTTTT
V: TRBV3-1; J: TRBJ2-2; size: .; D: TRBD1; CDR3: CASSRTTGGIGELFF; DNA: TGTGCCAGCAGCCGCACGACAGGGGGTATCGGGGAGCTGTTTTTT
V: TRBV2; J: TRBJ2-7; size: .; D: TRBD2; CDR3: CASRGGSRHEQYF; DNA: TGTGCCAGCAGGGGCGGGAGTAGACACGAGCAGTACTTC
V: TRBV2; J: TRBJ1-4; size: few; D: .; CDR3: CASSPADGPLMEKLFF; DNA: TGTGCCAGCAGTCCCGCAGACGGGCCCCTGATGGAAAAACTGTTTTTT
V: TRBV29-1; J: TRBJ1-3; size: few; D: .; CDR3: CSVEEGRGSGNTIYF; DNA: TGCAGCGTTGAAGAGGGCAGGGGCTCTGGAAACACCATATATTTT
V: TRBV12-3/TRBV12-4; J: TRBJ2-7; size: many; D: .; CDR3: CASSLREGRFNEQYF; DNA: TGTGCCAGCAGTTTAAGAGAGGGCCGGTTCAACGAGCAGTACTTC